This TCR beta chain comes out of a study of shared clonotypes between healthy human individuals. Clones were sequenced by immunoSEQ multiplex PCR, and TCRdb holds only the in-frame ones, with some missing. The sample carries 2 million to 3 million clones, around nine tenths recorded once. The sequencing sample was made of naive CD4+ T cells sorted from blood. Subset noted: CD45RA+ positively selected. This clonotype was obtained from a man aged 18 to 30 in good health.

The CDR3 DNA sequence: TGTGCCAGCAGTGGTTTAGCGGGAACCCTTTACAATGAGCAGTTCTTC. Amino acids: CASSGLAGTLYNEQFF. This chain links TRBV6-6 with TRBJ2-1; 8 bases line up with TRBD2. Germline-derived CDR1 and CDR2 are MNHNY and SVGAGI (reference sequence). The CDR3 length is 16 residues. Unmatched junction bases numbered 10, after V lost 5 bases and J lost 4 bases.